The 5 T cell receptor beta chains given below trace back to one sample, sequenced in a study of shared clonotypes between healthy human individuals. Repertoires were generated with immunoSEQ multiplex PCR, while TCRdb's copy carries only in-frame clones and drops some. Among some 690,000 clones listed, about 90% were seen once. The sample consisted of memory CD8+ T cells from PBMCs. Subset defined: CD45RO+ cells pooled with CCR7-negative TemRA cells. The receptor source for this set is a man aged 18 to 30 in good health. Some clones in this sample may be carry-over from other donors' samples.

The J gene is TRBJ2-5, the V gene TRBV9; D gene unclear. Trimming took off 3 bases at V and 5 bases at J, with 11 bases between the two ends. The CDR3 covers 13 residues. Germline V lookup: CDR1 SGDLS, CDR2 YYNGEE. This CDR3 is CASSAGYGETQYF. The CDR3 DNA sequence: TGTGCCAGCAGCGCCGGGTACGGGGAGACCCAGTACTTC.

The rearrangement links TRBV27 to TRBJ1-2; D is perhaps TRBD1 (6 bases). V was pared by 0 bases and J by 7 bases, with 12 bases between. CDR1 MNHEY and CDR2 SMNVEV come from the germline V gene (reference sequence). CDR3 length equals 14 residues. The chain's CDR3 is CASSLSPGVVGYTF. The CDR3 coding sequence is TGTGCCAGCAGTTTATCACCAGGGGTCGTTGGCTACACCTTC.

The rearrangement joins TRBV28 to TRBJ2-1; 10 positions match TRBD2. V trimming: 10 bases; J trimming: 10 bases; junction bases outside the gene matches: 16. Germline CDR1 reads MDHEN; CDR2 reads SYDVKM. The CDR3 totals 15 residues. The CDR3 nucleotides read TGTGCCACCGAGTTTGGGACTAGCGCCCGAATGGAGCAGTTCTTC. Its translation is CATEFGTSARMEQFF.

The chain carries TRBV28 and TRBJ2-7; no clear D gene. CDR3 length: 11 residues. Germline V CDR1 and CDR2: MDHEN, SYDVKM. The ends were cut back, 10 bases at V and 3 bases at J, with 10 bases in the middle. Here the CDR3 DNA reads TGTGCCACTACCCCGGGCTACGAGCAGTACTTC. It codes for CATTPGYEQYF. Together with reference TRBV28 and TRBJ2-7, the CDR3 gives the full variable domain: DVKVTQSSRYLVKRTGEKVFLECVQDMDHENMFWYRQDPGLGLRLIYFSYDVKMKEKGDIPEGYSVSREKKERFSLILESASTNQTSMYLCATTPGYEQYFGPGTRLTVT.

The chain uses TRBV27 and TRBJ1-1; D not certain. The CDR3 has 17 amino acids. V was clipped by 6 bases and J by 6 bases, with 26 bases between them. Germline loops: CDR1 MNHEY, CDR2 SMNVEV (reference sequence). CDR3 in DNA: TGTGCCAGCAGCACTCTCTTGGGAGGGCGCGTTGGCGCTGAAGCTTTCTTT. It yields the protein CASSTLLGGRVGAEAFF.